A single sample is the source of the 27 T cell receptor beta chains below, sequenced in a study of T-cell memory formation after mild COVID-19. TCRdb called the 5' RACE reads again in MiXCR, with one record for every CDR3 protein. The sample comprises about 120,000 distinct CDR3 sequences, approximately 16% of which are singletons, and approximately 15% rests with the top ten. The specimen sequenced was PBMCs or a T cell subset sorted from them (not recorded which). The receptors shown here come from an adult woman who had mild COVID-19 (a few samples of this study predate the infection). Cell type and time point are not known.

This clonotype was found a few times. The chain uses TRBV5-6 and TRBJ2-5; D call uncertain. The CDR3 runs to 14 residues. Germline CDR1 SGHDT, CDR2 YYEEEE. The V end lost 4 bases, the J end lost 4 bases, and 14 bases lay between the germline ends. CDR3 amino acids: CASSQLSRGETQYF. The CDR3 DNA follows: TGTGCCAGCAGCCAACTAAGCCGAGGAGAGACCCAGTACTTC.

The V call is TRBV29-1, the J call TRBJ2-1, with 10 bases matching TRBD1. Germline V CDR1 and CDR2: SQVTM, ANQGSEA. The CDR3 sequence is 16 residues long. V lost 4 bases to trimming and J lost 1 base; unmatched junction nucleotides: 7. CDR3 sequence reads: CSVAQGQGGSYNEQFF. The CDR3 DNA reads TGCAGCGTTGCACAAGGACAGGGGGGTTCCTACAATGAGCAGTTCTTC.

The J gene is TRBJ1-2, the V gene TRBV7-9; 9 positions agree with TRBD1. The CDR3 is 15 residues long. V lost 5 bases and J lost 5; bases outside the gene matches: 9. CDR1 is SEHNR, CDR2 FQNEAQ, per germline (reference sequence). The CDR3 loop reads CASSQNQDRGYGYTF. The CDR3 region has the DNA TGTGCCAGCAGCCAAAACCAGGACAGGGGATATGGCTACACCTTC.

This clonotype was detected only a few times. V is TRBV12-3 or TRBV12-4 and J is TRBJ2-3; 8 positions agree with TRBD1. Trimming took 5 bases from V and 6 from J; bases not matched to a gene: 16. This CDR3 region has 17 residues. The CDR3 loop reads CASSPRGQGRVWDTQYF. Written as DNA, the CDR3 is TGTGCCAGCAGTCCCCGCGGACAGGGCAGGGTATGGGATACGCAGTATTTT.

This chain joins TRBV18 and TRBJ2-5; D call uncertain. Germline CDR1 is KGHSH and CDR2 is LQKENI. This CDR3 is 12 amino acids long. V gave up 1 base and J gave up 1 base, with 1 base separating them. The CDR3 protein is CASSPRQETQYF. The DNA for the CDR3 is TGTGCCAGCTCACCACGCCAAGAGACCCAGTACTTC.

The sample holds a few counts of this clonotype. V and J are TRBV7-2 and TRBJ1-5, with D unclear. This CDR3 contains 13 residues. CDR1 is SGHTA, CDR2 FQGNSA, per germline. The V gene lost 1 base and the J gene lost 6 bases, with 7 bases spanning the gap. The CDR3 loop reads CASSLDFGQPQHF. In DNA, the CDR3 is TGTGCCAGCAGCTTAGATTTTGGTCAGCCCCAGCATTTT.

The chain combines TRBV6-5 with TRBJ2-1; D gene unclear. This CDR3 region has 12 residues. With 5 bases removed from V and 2 bases from J, the gap between germline ends came to 4 bases. Germline V gene data show CDR1 as MNHEY and CDR2 as SVGAGI. The CDR3 reads CASSKPYNEQFF. The DNA of the CDR3 is TGTGCCAGCAGTAAGCCCTACAATGAGCAGTTCTTC.

The chain has TRBV20-1 and TRBJ1-2; no clear D. The CDR3 is 16 amino acids. V lost 0 bases and J lost 1, with 15 bases in between. From germline, CDR1 is DFQATT and CDR2 SNEGSKA (reference sequence). The CDR3 bases are TGCAGTGCTAGAGATACTGACACCCGTTATAACTATGGCTACACCTTC. Translated, it gives CSARDTDTRYNYGYTF.

This clonotype has only a few counts. V and J are TRBV9 and TRBJ1-2; D is possibly TRBD1 (5 bases). CDR1 is SGDLS and CDR2 is YYNGEE in the germline V gene. The CDR3 length is 14 residues. V lost 4 bases and J 4 bases, leaving 14 bases between the germline ends. The CDR3, as DNA: TGTGCCAGCAGCACAACGACAGACTCCTATGGCTACACCTTC. Protein sequence: CASSTTTDSYGYTF.

The chain couples TRBV5-1 to TRBJ1-1; 7 bases are a match to TRBD1. CDR3 length: 15 amino acids. With V trimmed by 3 bases and J by 4 bases, 9 bases remained unmatched. Looked up from germline, CDR1 is SGHRS and CDR2 is YFSETQ. The CDR3 DNA reads as TGCGCCAGCAGCTGGAGTAAGGGGGCGTTCACTGAAGCTTTCTTT. The encoded protein is CASSWSKGAFTEAFF.

This clonotype was seen a few times. The chain joins TRBV4-1 to TRBJ2-7; D is unclear. The V and J ends lost 3 bases and 6 bases respectively, with 9 bases between them. Germline values: CDR1 MGHRA, CDR2 YSYEKL. The CDR3 is 12 residues long. The DNA of the CDR3 is TGCGCCAGCAGCCAGTTACTCGGCGAGCAGTACTTC. It codes for CASSQLLGEQYF.

This chain joins TRBV15 and TRBJ2-3; a possible D gene is TRBD1 (5 bases). V lost 0 bases to trimming and J lost 3 bases, with 13 bases between them. The germline V gene encodes CDR1 LNHNV and CDR2 YYDKDF (reference sequence). The CDR3 length is 16 residues. For the CDR3, the DNA is TGTGCCACCAGCAGAGATCCAGGGAATGTAACAGATACGCAGTATTTT. This sequence encodes CATSRDPGNVTDTQYF.

This clonotype was picked up a small number of times. The chain links TRBV5-5 to TRBJ2-7, with 9 nucleotides matching TRBD1. With V trimmed by 0 bases and J by 2 bases, 9 bases remained unmatched. Germline V CDR1 and CDR2: SGHKS, YYEKEE (reference sequence). This CDR3 is 17 amino acids long. CDR3 in DNA: TGTGCCAGCAGCTTGGGCCCTGGACAGGGGCCGACCTACGAGCAGTACTTC. Amino acid sequence: CASSLGPGQGPTYEQYF.

This clonotype was detected a few times. The chain carries TRBV18 and TRBJ2-2; no clear D. This CDR3 has 15 amino acids. Germline CDR1 reads KGHSH; CDR2 reads LQKENI. V was trimmed by 5 bases and J by 3 bases, leaving 13 bases between them. The CDR3 region has the DNA TGTGCCAGCTCATCCCCGACACTCTACACCGGGGAGCTGTTTTTT. This sequence encodes CASSSPTLYTGELFF.

V gene TRBV12-3 or TRBV12-4 combines with J gene TRBJ1-3; D is possibly TRBD1 (5 bases). This CDR3 has 14 amino acids. Trimming stripped 6 bases from V and 0 bases from J, with 9 bases between. CDR3 sequence reads: CASSYDSSGNTIYF. The CDR3 DNA reads TGTGCCAGCAGCTACGACAGCTCTGGAAACACCATATATTTT.

This clonotype appeared a few times. The J gene is TRBJ2-7, the V gene TRBV4-3, with 7 bases aligning to TRBD1. J was trimmed by 0 bases and V by 4 bases; bases with no gene match: 6. The germline gives CDR1 LGHNA, CDR2 YSLEER. This CDR3 is 15 amino acids long. The CDR3 spells CASSRGTASSYEQYF. In DNA form, the CDR3 reads TGCGCCAGCAGCCGAGGGACAGCTAGCTCCTACGAGCAGTACTTC.

The chain employs TRBV2 and TRBJ2-7; 11 nucleotides line up with TRBD2. V lost 6 bases to trimming and J lost 3 bases; unmatched junction nucleotides: 7. The CDR3 is 15 residues long. Germline CDR1 and CDR2: SNHLY and FYNNEI. The CDR3 protein is CASSAGTSGIYEQYF. Written as DNA, the CDR3 is TGTGCCAGCAGCGCGGGGACTAGCGGAATCTACGAGCAGTACTTC.

The chain is built from TRBV6-5 and TRBJ2-3, with unresolved D. Germline V gene lookup returns CDR1 MNHEY and CDR2 SVGAGI. The CDR3 runs 11 residues. V shed 6 bases and J shed 8 bases, with 9 bases lying between them. CDR3 in DNA: TGTGCCAGCAGGGACGGTGGTACGCAGTATTTT. Amino acids: CASRDGGTQYF.

This clonotype was recorded a few times. The V call is TRBV20-1, the J call TRBJ2-3, with D perhaps matching TRBD1 or TRBD2 (5 bases each). This CDR3 comprises 14 residues. V gave up 6 bases and J gave up 6 bases, with 19 bases separating them. Germline CDR1 DFQATT, CDR2 SNEGSKA (reference sequence). The CDR3 bases are TGCAGTGCCCCGGGACCATCGCAGTCTGATACGCAGTATTTT. Its translation is CSAPGPSQSDTQYF.

The gene calls are TRBV29-1 and TRBJ2-3; 7 nucleotides align to TRBD1. J was trimmed by 3 bases and V by 4 bases; bases with no gene match: 10. The CDR3 runs to 15 residues. Germline assignment: CDR1 SQVTM and CDR2 ANQGSEA. CDR3 sequence (DNA): TGCAGCGTTGCCCTGACAGGGAGTGTGACAGATACGCAGTATTTT. Protein: CSVALTGSVTDTQYF.

This clonotype has just a few counts. The rearrangement joins TRBV12-3 or TRBV12-4 to TRBJ2-1; D remains unclear. The V and J ends lost 4 bases and 11 bases respectively, with 12 bases between them. CDR3 length: 12 amino acids. CDR3 loop: CASSSPPGKQFF. The CDR3 DNA is TGTGCCAGCAGTTCACCGCCGGGTAAGCAGTTCTTC.

Only a few counts were recorded for this clonotype. CDR3 amino acids: CASSFSQTETQYF. The CDR3 DNA follows: TGTGCCAGCAGCTTCAGTCAGACAGAGACCCAGTACTTC. The chain recombines TRBV7-3 with TRBJ2-5, with D uncertain. Trimming cost V 3 bases and J 4 bases, with 9 bases left between them. Per germline, CDR1 SGHTA and CDR2 FQGTGA. This CDR3 comprises 13 residues.

The chain recombines TRBV7-9 with TRBJ1-4; D is undetermined. Deletions cut 5 bases from V and 4 bases from J, with 11 bases between. The CDR3 has 14 residues. Germline CDR1 reads SEHNR; CDR2 reads FQNEAQ (reference sequence). CDR3 protein: CASSRGLRNEKLFF. DNA for the CDR3: TGTGCCAGCAGCCGAGGGCTCCGTAATGAAAAACTGTTTTTT.

CDR3 nucleotides: TGCAGTGCTAGAGTCGAAAGGGGGCACGCTTTCTTT. Residues: CSARVERGHAFF. The V call is TRBV20-1, the J call TRBJ1-1; 7 bases line up with TRBD1. The V gene's germline CDR1 is DFQATT and CDR2 SNEGSKA (reference sequence). J lost 11 bases, V lost 1 base, and 7 bases had no gene match. The CDR3 loop spans 12 amino acids.

With respect to this clonotype: At one boundary the junction diverges from the germline segment, which might be a read error. V usage is TRBV7-2 and J usage is TRBJ1-4, with 9 bases lining up with TRBD1. The CDR3 extends over 16 amino acids. CDR1 is SGHTA, CDR2 FQGNSA, per germline. The CDR3 sequence: CPSSLAPGQGDEKLFF. As DNA, the CDR3 is TGTCCCAGCAGCTTAGCCCCGGGACAGGGCGATGAAAAACTGTTTTTT. The variable domain in full, completed from reference TRBV7-2 and TRBJ1-4, reads GAGVSQSPSNKVTEKGKDVELRCDPISGHTALYWYRQSLGQGLEFLIYFQGNSAPDKSGLPSDRFSAERTGGSVSTLTIQRTQQEDSAVYLCPSSLAPGQGDEKLFFGSGTQLSVL.

With respect to this clonotype: Its ends do not fully match the called genes, so a read error is possible. The chain uses TRBV20-1 and TRBJ1-5; D is undetermined. Germline CDR1 is DFQATT and CDR2 is SNEGSKA (reference sequence). CDR3 length equals 13 residues. The CDR3 region has the DNA TGCAGTGCTAGTCCCAGTAGCATTCAGCCCCAGCATTTT. Translation: CSASPSSIQPQHF.

This clonotype has only one observation. A much larger clone lies a single base off, so this may be a read error. The chain is built from TRBV2 and TRBJ2-1; no clear D. The ends were cut back, 5 bases at V and 8 bases at J, with 10 bases in the middle. The germline V gene has CDR1 SNHLY and CDR2 FYNNEI. The CDR3 is made up of 12 amino acids. The CDR3, as DNA: TGTGCCAGCAGTTATCATGGGGATGAGCAGTTCTTC. This encodes CASSYHGDEQFF.